This TCR beta chain was recovered during a study of a mutant IDH1 vaccine in newly diagnosed glioma. The overall study: Patients had eight vaccinations, in weeks 1, 3, 5, 7, 11, 15, 19 and 23. Patients received vaccination from 4-6 weeks after radiotherapy alone, or with temozolomide cycles. The sex distribution of treated patients was about 62% male and 37.5% female, with a mean age of roughly 40 years. Earlier therapy was either radiotherapy, temozolomide, or both, and most got both.

About this clone itself: As yet, its antigen is unknown.

The germline V gene has CDR1 SGHRS and CDR2 YFSETQ. The V end was cut by 0 bases, the J end by 8 bases, with 11 bases between. The CDR3 is made up of 14 amino acids. This sample's time point: week 23, last vaccination. Topical imiquimod accompanied each vaccine dose, which consisted of 300 ug of mutant IDH1 20-mer peptide. Assay: immunoSEQ multiplex PCR; the TCRdb copy retains only in-frame clones and omits some. The table shows roughly 38,000 clones, with about four fifths occurring only once. The chain recombines TRBV5-1 with TRBJ1-4, with a possible D match to TRBD1 (6 bases). The origin of this receptor is a woman aged 35 to 49 with glioma. Some clones in this sample may be carry-over from other donors' samples. Sequences were derived from PBMCs, sampled from a glioma patient whose treatment included an IDH1 peptide vaccine. CDR3 DNA: TGCGCCAGCAGCTTGGCTGGGGGCGCGGAAAAACTGTTTTTT. Residues: CASSLAGGAEKLFF.